The 20 T cell receptor beta chains reported below all come from one sample, sequenced in a study of vaccination effects on CD4 cells after COVID-19 (dated by TCRdb to about 2022). In the ViraFEST assay, PBMC were stimulated with viral peptide pools, and antigen-specific CD4+ T cell clonotypes were then identified by expansion using TCR sequencing. After 10 days of culture, CD4+ T cells were isolated with the EasySep CD4+ T cell isolation kit. Participants received two doses of either the BNT162b2 or the mRNA-1273 mRNA SARS-CoV-2 vaccine. These receptors are not linked to any known antigen. Libraries were made using the immunoSEQ multiplex PCR assay. TCRdb retrieved this table from immuneACCESS and kept in-frame rearrangements only. Not all clones are present; in checked studies, unresolved V genes account for under half, and no reason is known for the remainder. A total of some 22,000 clones appear in this sample, roughly 80% of them only once. The biggest ten clones account for about 7.8% of the sample.

The sequences come from CD4+ T cells from PBMCs cultured with SARS-CoV-2 spike peptides, collected after COVID-19 vaccination. What the cell subset or site label conveys for this sample: SARS-CoV-2 spike overlapping peptide pool stimulation. These receptors were obtained from a human donor who received a COVID-19 vaccine.

In DNA, the CDR3 is TGTGCCAGCTCAAAGGGGACAGGGTTGTGGAATGAGCAGTTCTTC. This gives the protein CASSKGTGLWNEQFF. The rearrangement joins TRBV18 to TRBJ2-1; 9 nucleotides agree with TRBD1. This CDR3 is 15 amino acids long. CDR1 and CDR2 (germline): KGHSH, LQKENI. The trim removed 5 bases at V and 7 bases at J, leaving 9 bases unmatched.

J is TRBJ1-4 and V is TRBV5-1; no reliable D call. This CDR3 contains 17 residues. Germline loops: CDR1 SGHRS, CDR2 YFSETQ. The V end lost 0 bases, the J end lost 5 bases, and 17 bases lay between the germline ends. For the CDR3, the DNA is TGCGCCAGCAGCTTGGTCCAGTTCGGAGGGCCGAATGAAAAACTGTTTTTT. It encodes CASSLVQFGGPNEKLFF.

This clone counts as medium-sized. The gene calls are TRBV6-5 and TRBJ1-2; D possibly corresponds to TRBD1 (6 bases). Germline V lookup: CDR1 MNHEY, CDR2 SVGAGI. CDR3 length: 12 residues. Trimming removed 10 bases at V and 7 bases at J, with 16 bases between. In nucleotides, the CDR3 is TGTGCCATACGACCCGGGACATTTGGCTACACCTTC. Its translation: CAIRPGTFGYTF.

CDR3: CASSPQAAYEQYF. In DNA, the CDR3 is TGTGCCAGCAGTCCCCAGGCTGCCTACGAGCAGTACTTC. This chain connects TRBV12-3 or TRBV12-4 to TRBJ2-7; D gene uncertain. The V end lost 5 bases, the J end lost 2 bases, and 10 bases lay between the germline ends. The CDR3 is made up of 13 amino acids.

The V and J genes are TRBV11-2 and TRBJ2-3; 9 positions agree with TRBD1. The CDR3 is 14 residues long. Looked up from germline, CDR1 is SGHAT and CDR2 is FQNNGV. The V and J ends lost 5 bases and 7 bases, in that order; junction bases with no gene match: 7. CDR3 nucleotides: TGTGCCAGCAGCCCTGGGGACAGGGATCATACGCAGTATTTT. Its protein is CASSPGDRDHTQYF. Supplemented by reference TRBV11-2 and TRBJ2-3, the full variable domain reads EAGVAQSPRYKIIEKRQSVAFWCNPISGHATLYWYQQILGQGPKLLIQFQNNGVVDDSQLPKDRFSAERLKGVDSTLKIQPAKLEDSAVYLCASSPGDRDHTQYFGPGTRLTVL.

This clone was counted a few times. The chain joins TRBV7-9 to TRBJ2-7, with TRBD1 matching 7 bases. The V segment lost 3 bases and the J segment 5 bases; nucleotides outside the gene matches: 7. CDR1 is SEHNR, CDR2 FQNEAQ, per germline (reference sequence). This CDR3 contains 14 residues. CDR3 protein: CASSLQGVGDEQYF. Written as DNA, the CDR3 is TGTGCCAGCAGCTTGCAGGGGGTGGGAGACGAGCAGTACTTC.

V gene TRBV6-1 combines with J gene TRBJ1-2; D is ambiguous. The CDR3 totals 15 residues. The germline V gene encodes CDR1 MNHNS and CDR2 SASEGT. The V gene lost 1 base and the J gene lost 2 bases, with 11 bases spanning the gap. The CDR3 nucleotides are TGTGCCAGCAGTGAAGACCGTGGGTACAACTATGGCTACACCTTC. Amino acid sequence: CASSEDRGYNYGYTF.

The chain uses TRBV7-9 and TRBJ2-1, with 7 nucleotides matching TRBD2. J lost 10 bases, V lost 3 bases, and 12 bases had no gene match. Looked up from germline, CDR1 is SEHNR and CDR2 is FQNEAQ (reference sequence). This CDR3 is 15 amino acids long. In DNA form, the CDR3 reads TGTGCCAGCAGCTTGTGGACTAGTACCGCTCGAGAGCAGTTCTTC. It is translated as CASSLWTSTAREQFF.

V and J are TRBV30 and TRBJ1-2; 7 positions match TRBD1. This CDR3 region has 15 residues. The V gene's germline CDR1 is GTSNPN and CDR2 SVGIG (reference sequence). The trim removed 4 bases at V and 4 bases at J, leaving 12 bases unmatched. CDR3: CAWNRGLTSLYGYTF. In DNA, the CDR3 is TGTGCCTGGAACAGGGGCCTAACCTCTCTCTATGGCTACACCTTC.

The chain combines TRBV19 with TRBJ2-2; 9 nucleotides line up with TRBD1. There are 16 residues in the CDR3. Germline-derived CDR1 and CDR2 are LNHDA and SQIVND (reference sequence). Trimming removed 4 bases from V and 6 bases from J; junction bases left unmatched: 9. The chain's CDR3 is CASSTRDRDRPGELFF. The CDR3 DNA reads TGTGCCAGTAGTACCCGGGACAGGGATCGTCCCGGGGAGCTGTTTTTT.

The chain combines TRBV5-1 with TRBJ2-1; 11 nucleotides line up with TRBD2. The ends lost 3 bases at V and 3 bases at J; junction bases unmatched: 5. This CDR3 has 16 residues. The germline V gene has CDR1 SGHRS and CDR2 YFSETQ. The chain's CDR3 is CASSSGTSGGYNEQFF. As DNA, the CDR3 is TGCGCCAGCAGCTCCGGGACTAGCGGAGGCTACAATGAGCAGTTCTTC.

The chain couples TRBV7-7 to TRBJ2-1, with 11 bases fitting TRBD2. Germline CDR1 is SSHAT and CDR2 is FNYEAQ (reference sequence). This CDR3 has 17 residues. The V gene end was trimmed by 1 base and the J gene end by 9 bases; junction bases not matched to a gene: 11. CDR3 protein: CASSLDLAGGRRGEQFF. As DNA, the CDR3 is TGTGCCAGCAGCTTAGATCTAGCGGGGGGAAGGAGGGGTGAGCAGTTCTTC.

The J gene is TRBJ2-1, the V gene TRBV3-1 (or the pseudogene TRBV3-2); tentative D call: TRBD2 (6 bases). V was cut by 1 base and J by 15 bases, with 13 bases left in between. The CDR3 sequence is 12 residues long. Looked up from germline, CDR1 is LGHDT and CDR2 is YNNKEL (reference sequence). The CDR3 sequence: CASSQGTGTLFF. DNA of the CDR3: TGTGCCAGCAGCCAAGGCACCGGGACTTTGTTCTTC.

The chain carries TRBV11-3 and TRBJ2-7; 8 bases line up with TRBD1. The junction had 10 bases not matched to a gene; V was cut back by 1 base and J by 2 bases. The CDR3 contains 17 residues. Germline CDR1 and CDR2: SGHNT and YENEEA. CDR3 nucleotide sequence: TGTGCCAGCAGCTTAGCCCGTGGGACAGGCCTTACCTACGAGCAGTACTTC. Translating gives CASSLARGTGLTYEQYF.

The chain joins TRBV11-3 to TRBJ2-3; D is undetermined. From germline, CDR1 is SGHNT and CDR2 YENEEA. The V end lost 5 bases, the J end lost 3 bases, and 9 bases lay between the germline ends. The CDR3 runs to 13 residues. CDR3 residues: CASSTTQTDTQYF. CDR3 bases: TGTGCCAGCAGCACCACACAAACAGATACGCAGTATTTT.

There are a few counts of this clone. The chain joins TRBV7-2 to TRBJ2-5; unclear D gene. Germline V gives CDR1 SGHTA, CDR2 FQGNSA. The CDR3 runs to 13 residues. Trimming shortened V by 3 bases and J by 5 bases, and 10 bases separated the two germline ends. The CDR3 bases are TGTGCCAGCAGCTTCTCTAGTTCGGAGACCCAGTACTTC. Its protein product is CASSFSSSETQYF.

The chain employs TRBV2 and TRBJ1-1; D gene unclear. CDR3 size: 13 residues. Per the germline V gene, CDR1 is SNHLY and CDR2 is FYNNEI. CDR3 loop: CATKWELNTEAFF. The DNA of the CDR3 is TGTGCTACCAAGTGGGAGTTGAACACTGAAGCTTTCTTT.

V usage is TRBV5-1 and J usage is TRBJ1-5; D remains unclear. The CDR3 loop spans 15 amino acids. V was shortened by 2 bases and J by 4 bases, with 13 bases between the two germline ends. Germline V gene lookup returns CDR1 SGHRS and CDR2 YFSETQ. CDR3 residues: CASSLLPGLNQPQHF. The CDR3 nucleotides are TGCGCCAGCAGCTTACTACCGGGCCTTAATCAGCCCCAGCATTTT. Using reference TRBV5-1 and TRBJ1-5 for the parts outside the CDR3, the full variable domain is KAGVTQTPRYLIKTRGQQVTLSCSPISGHRSVSWYQQTPGQGLQFLFEYFSETQRNKGNFPGRFSGRQFSNSRSEMNVSTLELGDSALYLCASSLLPGLNQPQHFGDGTRLSIL.

This clone was counted once. The chain links TRBV6-4 to TRBJ2-2, with 7 bases fitting TRBD1. The CDR3 is 14 residues long. The germline CDR1 and CDR2 sequences are MRHNA and SNTAGT. V shed 4 bases, J shed 3 bases, and the junction held 2 bases outside the gene matches. CDR3 loop: CASSGQGDTGELFF. CDR3 DNA sequence: TGTGCCAGCAGTGGACAGGGCGACACCGGGGAGCTGTTTTTT.

The V call is TRBV12-5, the J call TRBJ2-1; tentatively, D is TRBD1 (6 bases). Germline loops: CDR1 LGHNT, CDR2 FRNRAP. The CDR3 length is 14 residues. V lost 5 bases and J 10 bases, leaving 18 bases between the germline ends. Here the CDR3 reads CASGLPPSGTEQFF. CDR3 sequence (DNA): TGTGCTAGTGGTCTGCCGCCCTCCGGGACAGAGCAGTTCTTC.